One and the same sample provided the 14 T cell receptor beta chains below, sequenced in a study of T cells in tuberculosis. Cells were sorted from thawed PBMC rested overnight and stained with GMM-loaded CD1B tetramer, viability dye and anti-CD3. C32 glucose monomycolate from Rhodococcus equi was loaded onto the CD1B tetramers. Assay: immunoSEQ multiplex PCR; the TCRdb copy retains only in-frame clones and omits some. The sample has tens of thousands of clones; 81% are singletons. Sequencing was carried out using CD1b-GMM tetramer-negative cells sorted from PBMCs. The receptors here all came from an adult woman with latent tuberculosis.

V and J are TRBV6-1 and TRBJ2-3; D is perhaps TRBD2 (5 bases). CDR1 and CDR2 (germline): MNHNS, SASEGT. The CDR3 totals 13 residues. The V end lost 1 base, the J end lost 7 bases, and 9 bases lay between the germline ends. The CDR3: CASSEGSGYTQYF. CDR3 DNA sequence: TGTGCCAGCAGTGAAGGAAGCGGATATACGCAGTATTTT.

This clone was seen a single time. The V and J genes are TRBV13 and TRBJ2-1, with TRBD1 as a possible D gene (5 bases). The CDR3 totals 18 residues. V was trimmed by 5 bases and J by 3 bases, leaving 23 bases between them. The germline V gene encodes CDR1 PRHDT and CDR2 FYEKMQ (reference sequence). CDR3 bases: TGTGCCAGCAGCCCGGCAGGCGGTAGGGGAAAGGACTACAATGAGCAGTTCTTC. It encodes CASSPAGGRGKDYNEQFF.

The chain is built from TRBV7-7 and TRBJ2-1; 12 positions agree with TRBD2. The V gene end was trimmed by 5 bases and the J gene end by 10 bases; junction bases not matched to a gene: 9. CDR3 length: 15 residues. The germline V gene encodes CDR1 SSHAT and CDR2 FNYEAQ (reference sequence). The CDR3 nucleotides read TGTGCCAGCAGCGCTAGCGGGGGGGCCTTAGAAGAGCAGTTCTTC. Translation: CASSASGGALEEQFF. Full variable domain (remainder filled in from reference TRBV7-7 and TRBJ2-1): GAGVSQSPRYKVTKRGQDVTLRCDPISSHATLYWYQQALGQGPEFLTYFNYEAQPDKSGLPSDRFSAERPEGSISTLTIQRTEQRDSAMYRCASSASGGALEEQFFGPGTRLTVL.

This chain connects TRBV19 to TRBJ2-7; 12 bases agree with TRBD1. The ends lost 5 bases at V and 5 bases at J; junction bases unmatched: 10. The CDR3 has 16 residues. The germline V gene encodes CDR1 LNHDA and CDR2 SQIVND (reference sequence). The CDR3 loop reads CASSRNRDRGLHEQYF. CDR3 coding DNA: TGTGCCAGTAGTCGGAACCGGGACAGGGGGCTCCACGAGCAGTACTTC.

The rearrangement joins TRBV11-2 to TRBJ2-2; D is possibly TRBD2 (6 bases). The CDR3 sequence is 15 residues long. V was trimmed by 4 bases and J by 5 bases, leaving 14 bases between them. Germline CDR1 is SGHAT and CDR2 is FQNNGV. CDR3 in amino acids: CASSYGTVITGELFF. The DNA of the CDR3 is TGTGCCAGCAGCTACGGGACTGTAATTACCGGGGAGCTGTTTTTT.

Here the CDR3 reads CASSYGGPSYEQYF. CDR3 coding DNA: TGTGCCAGCAGTTACGGTGGGCCCTCCTACGAGCAGTACTTC. The chain joins TRBV6-5 to TRBJ2-7; the D is unclear. The length of the CDR3 is 14 residues. Between the trimmed V and J ends, which lost 2 bases and 0 bases, there was a span of 8 bases. Germline V CDR1 and CDR2: MNHEY, SVGAGI.

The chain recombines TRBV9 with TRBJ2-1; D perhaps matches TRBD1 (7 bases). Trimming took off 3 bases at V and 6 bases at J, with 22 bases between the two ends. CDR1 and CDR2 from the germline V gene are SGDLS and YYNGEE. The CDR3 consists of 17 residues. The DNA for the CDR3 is TGTGCCAGCAGCGCCCGAGGAGGGCGACAGGGCGGCAATGAGCAGTTCTTC. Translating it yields CASSARGGRQGGNEQFF.

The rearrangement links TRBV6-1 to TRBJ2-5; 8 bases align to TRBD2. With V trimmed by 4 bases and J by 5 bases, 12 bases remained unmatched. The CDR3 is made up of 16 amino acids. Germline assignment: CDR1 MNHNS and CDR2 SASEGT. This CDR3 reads CASSGLAGSSRETQYF. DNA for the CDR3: TGTGCCAGCAGTGGGCTAGCGGGTAGTTCCCGGGAGACCCAGTACTTC.

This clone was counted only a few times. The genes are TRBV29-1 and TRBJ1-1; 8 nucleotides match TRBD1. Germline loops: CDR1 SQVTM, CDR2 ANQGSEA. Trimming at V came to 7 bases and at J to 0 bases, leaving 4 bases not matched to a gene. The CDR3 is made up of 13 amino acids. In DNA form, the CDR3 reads TGCAGCGCTCGACAGGGGTTGAACACTGAAGCTTTCTTT. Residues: CSARQGLNTEAFF. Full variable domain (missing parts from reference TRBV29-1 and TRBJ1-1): SAVISQKPSRDICQRGTSLTIQCQVDSQVTMMFWYRQQPGQSLTLIATANQGSEATYESGFVIDKFPISRPNLTFSTLTVSNMSPEDSSIYLCSARQGLNTEAFFGQGTRLTVV.

CDR3 loop: CASSGEGQGSYEQYF. As DNA, the CDR3 is TGTGCCAGCAGTGGAGAGGGACAGGGGTCCTACGAGCAGTACTTC. The V and J genes are TRBV2 and TRBJ2-7; 10 bases are shared with TRBD1. CDR1 is SNHLY and CDR2 is FYNNEI in the germline V gene. CDR3 size: 15 residues. The J segment lost 1 base and the V segment lost 4 bases, leaving 4 bases of the junction unmatched.

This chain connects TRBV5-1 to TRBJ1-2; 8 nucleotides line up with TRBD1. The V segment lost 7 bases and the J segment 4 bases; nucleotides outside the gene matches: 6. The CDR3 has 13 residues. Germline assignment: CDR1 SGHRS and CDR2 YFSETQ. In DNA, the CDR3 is TGCGCCAGCGGTGGAGACAGGGGCTATGGCTACACCTTC. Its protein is CASGGDRGYGYTF.

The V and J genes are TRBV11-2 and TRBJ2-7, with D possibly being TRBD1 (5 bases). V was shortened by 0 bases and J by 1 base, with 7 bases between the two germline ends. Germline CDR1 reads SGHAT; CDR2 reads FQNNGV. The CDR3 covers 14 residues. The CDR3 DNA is TGTGCCAGCAGCTTAGATGGGGCTTCCTACGAGCAGTACTTC. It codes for CASSLDGASYEQYF. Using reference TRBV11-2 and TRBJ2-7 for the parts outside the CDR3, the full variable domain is EAGVAQSPRYKIIEKRQSVAFWCNPISGHATLYWYQQILGQGPKLLIQFQNNGVVDDSQLPKDRFSAERLKGVDSTLKIQPAKLEDSAVYLCASSLDGASYEQYFGPGTRLTVT.

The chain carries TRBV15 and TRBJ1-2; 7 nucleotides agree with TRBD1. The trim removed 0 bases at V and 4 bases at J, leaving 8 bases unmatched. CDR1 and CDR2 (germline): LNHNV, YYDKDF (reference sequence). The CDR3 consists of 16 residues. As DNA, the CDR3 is TGTGCCACCAGCAGAGATCAGATAGGGACAGCCTATGGCTACACCTTC. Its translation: CATSRDQIGTAYGYTF.

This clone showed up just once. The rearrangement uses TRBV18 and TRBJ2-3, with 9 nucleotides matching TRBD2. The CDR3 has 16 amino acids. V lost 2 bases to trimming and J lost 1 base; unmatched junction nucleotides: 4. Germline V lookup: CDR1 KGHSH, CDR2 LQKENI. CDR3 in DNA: TGTGCCAGCTCACCAAGCGGGAGGACCGGCACAGATACGCAGTATTTT. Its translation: CASSPSGRTGTDTQYF. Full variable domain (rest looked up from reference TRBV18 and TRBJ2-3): NAGVMQNPRHLVRRRGQEARLRCSPMKGHSHVYWYRQLPEEGLKFMVYLQKENIIDESGMPKERFSAEFPKEGPSILRIQQVVRGDSAAYFCASSPSGRTGTDTQYFGPGTRLTVL.